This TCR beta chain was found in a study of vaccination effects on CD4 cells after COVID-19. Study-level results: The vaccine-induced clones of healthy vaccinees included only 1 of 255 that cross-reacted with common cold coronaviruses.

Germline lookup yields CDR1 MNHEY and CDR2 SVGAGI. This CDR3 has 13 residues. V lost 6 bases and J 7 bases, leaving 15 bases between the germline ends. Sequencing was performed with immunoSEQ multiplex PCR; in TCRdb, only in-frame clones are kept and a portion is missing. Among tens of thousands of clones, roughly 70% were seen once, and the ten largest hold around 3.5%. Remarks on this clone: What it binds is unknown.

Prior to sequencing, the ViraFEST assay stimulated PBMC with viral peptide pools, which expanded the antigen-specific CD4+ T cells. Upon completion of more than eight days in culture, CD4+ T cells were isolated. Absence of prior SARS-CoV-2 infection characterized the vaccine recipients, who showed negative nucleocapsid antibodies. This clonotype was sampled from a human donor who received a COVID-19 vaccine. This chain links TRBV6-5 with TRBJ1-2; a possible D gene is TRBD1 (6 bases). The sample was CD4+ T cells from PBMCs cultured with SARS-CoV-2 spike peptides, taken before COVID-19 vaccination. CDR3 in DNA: TGTGCCAGCAGGGAGGGGGGACGGGGTGGCTACACCTTC. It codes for CASREGGRGGYTF.